A single sample gave rise to the 20 T cell receptor beta chains below, sequenced in a study of cytomegalovirus exposure and HLA in healthy donors. A multiplex PCR was run with 60 Vbeta primers and 13 Jbeta primers. This table comes from immunoSEQ multiplex PCR, and its TCRdb copy is limited to in-frame clones, with some not included. This table holds about 160,000 clones, more than 80% found once. Sequenced: PBMCs. The receptors come from a woman in her late teens or twenties in good health and CMV-seronegative.

V usage is TRBV7-9 and J usage is TRBJ2-7, with D uncertain. V was clipped by 2 bases and J by 4 bases, with 9 bases between them. CDR1 and CDR2 from the germline V gene are SEHNR and FQNEAQ (reference sequence). This CDR3 has 13 residues. In DNA form, the CDR3 reads TGTGCCAGCAGCTTATCTGAGGAGTACGAGCAGTACTTC. This translates into CASSLSEEYEQYF.

V is TRBV4-2 and J is TRBJ2-1; 7 nucleotides align to TRBD1. The length of the CDR3 is 15 residues. The V gene's germline CDR1 is LGHNA and CDR2 YNFKEQ. V gave up 3 bases and J gave up 7 bases; unmatched junction bases: 9. This CDR3 is CASSQGPGTENEQFF. DNA for the CDR3: TGTGCCAGCAGCCAGGGACCCGGGACAGAAAATGAGCAGTTCTTC.

The chain employs TRBV7-3 and TRBJ2-2, with TRBD1 matching over 8 bases. The CDR3 is made up of 16 amino acids. The junction had 5 bases not matched to a gene; V was cut back by 5 bases and J by 0 bases. From germline, CDR1 is SGHTA and CDR2 FQGTGA. The CDR3 sequence is CASSPRTGSNTGELFF. CDR3 nucleotides: TGTGCCAGCAGCCCACGGACAGGGTCGAACACCGGGGAGCTGTTTTTT. Complete variable domain (other parts from reference TRBV7-3 and TRBJ2-2): GAGVSQTPSNKVTEKGKYVELRCDPISGHTALYWYRQSLGQGPEFLIYFQGTGAADDSGLPNDRFFAVRPEGSVSTLKIQRTERGDSAVYLCASSPRTGSNTGELFFGEGSRLTVL.

This chain connects TRBV10-3 to TRBJ1-1, with 8 bases fitting TRBD1. The CDR3 is made up of 15 amino acids. V lost 6 bases to trimming and J lost 1 base; unmatched junction nucleotides: 7. Germline V gene data show CDR1 as ENHRY and CDR2 as SYGVKD. Here the CDR3 reads CAIRAGQGQNTEAFF. The CDR3 nucleotides read TGTGCCATCAGGGCTGGACAGGGACAGAACACTGAAGCTTTCTTT.

The chain recombines TRBV10-3 with TRBJ2-2; no clear D gene. This CDR3 has 13 residues. Trimming took 6 bases from V and 2 from J, leaving 7 bases between them. Germline V gene data show CDR1 as ENHRY and CDR2 as SYGVKD. CDR3 sequence (DNA): TGTGCCATCAGGGCAGAAAACACCGGGGAGCTGTTTTTT. Protein: CAIRAENTGELFF.

V usage is TRBV6-1 and J usage is TRBJ1-6; D is ambiguous. The germline V and J ends were trimmed by 7 bases and 3 bases, with 10 bases remaining between them. This CDR3 has 14 residues. The V gene's germline CDR1 is MNHNS and CDR2 SASEGT. The CDR3 DNA follows: TGTGCCAGCACCTCAGGATACTATAATTCACCCCTCCACTTT. Its protein product is CASTSGYYNSPLHF.

The chain joins TRBV7-6 to TRBJ1-5; 8 bases match TRBD1. The CDR3 extends over 14 amino acids. Unmatched junction bases numbered 4, after V lost 4 bases and J lost 5 bases. CDR1 is SGHVS, CDR2 FNYEAQ, per germline. The CDR3 region is CASSSQGAHQPQHF. CDR3 bases: TGTGCCAGCAGCTCTCAGGGGGCCCATCAGCCCCAGCATTTT.

V is TRBV19 and J is TRBJ2-7; TRBD1 is a possible D gene (6 bases). Germline CDR1 and CDR2: LNHDA and SQIVND (reference sequence). The V end lost 6 bases, the J end lost 3 bases, and 18 bases lay between the germline ends. This CDR3 comprises 15 residues. The CDR3 region is CASSPWAGEIYEQYF. DNA for the CDR3: TGTGCCAGTAGCCCCTGGGCAGGGGAAATCTACGAGCAGTACTTC.

Concerning this clone: An end of the junction differs from the germline gene, which may be a read error. The chain couples TRBV7-2 to TRBJ1-5; tentative D call: TRBD1 (5 bases). Looked up from germline, CDR1 is SGHTA and CDR2 is FQGNSA. The CDR3 covers 14 residues. The CDR3 DNA follows: TGTGCCAGCACCTTAGGGGAGGGCAATCAGCCCCAGCATTTT. Encoded protein: CASTLGEGNQPQHF.

This clone was observed a single time. The V and J genes are TRBV5-1 and TRBJ2-5; TRBD2 matches at 8 bases. The CDR3 contains 15 residues. CDR1 and CDR2 (germline): SGHRS, YFSETQ. V was pared by 0 bases and J by 4 bases, with 5 bases of the junction left unmatched. The CDR3 DNA is TGCGCCAGCAGCTTGGAGGGACTAGAGGGAGAGACCCAGTACTTC. Its translation: CASSLEGLEGETQYF.

The rearrangement links TRBV6-1 to TRBJ2-7, with TRBD1 identical over 7 bases. This CDR3 is 13 amino acids long. V lost 8 bases to trimming and J lost 7 bases; unmatched junction nucleotides: 11. The germline V gene has CDR1 MNHNS and CDR2 SASEGT. The CDR3: CASGRWDSVEQYF. The DNA of the CDR3 is TGTGCCAGCGGTCGATGGGACAGTGTTGAGCAGTACTTC.

The V and J genes are TRBV6-1 and TRBJ1-3; 8 bases align to TRBD1. The length of the CDR3 is 14 residues. V shed 6 bases and J 1 base; nucleotides not matched to a gene: 2. CDR1 and CDR2 (germline): MNHNS, SASEGT. DNA of the CDR3: TGTGCCAGCAGAGACAGGGGATCTGGAAACACCATATATTTT. Translating it yields CASRDRGSGNTIYF.

The V gene is TRBV19, the J gene TRBJ1-5; possible D gene TRBD1, 6 bases. Trimming shortened V by 5 bases and J by 1 base, and 12 bases separated the two germline ends. The germline V gene has CDR1 LNHDA and CDR2 SQIVND (reference sequence). The CDR3 covers 15 residues. CDR3 residues: CASSSHTGSNQPQHF. In DNA form, the CDR3 reads TGTGCCAGTAGTTCACATACAGGGAGCAATCAGCCCCAGCATTTT.

Regarding this clone: A far larger clone is a single base away, which makes a read error likely. This chain links TRBV7-6 with TRBJ1-3, with 7 bases fitting TRBD1. This CDR3 is built from 14 residues. Looked up from germline, CDR1 is SGHVS and CDR2 is FNYEAQ. Trimming took 5 bases from V and 0 from J; bases not matched to a gene: 1. Here the CDR3 DNA reads TGTGCCAGCAGCCGGGACAGCTCTGGAAACACCATATATTTT. Its translation: CASSRDSSGNTIYF.

V and J are TRBV2 and TRBJ2-7; 11 nucleotides line up with TRBD1. CDR3 length: 14 residues. The germline V gene encodes CDR1 SNHLY and CDR2 FYNNEI. Trimming cost V 7 bases and J 4 bases; bases outside gene matches: 6. The CDR3 bases are TGTGCCAGCAATACCGGGACAGGGGGATACGAGCAGTACTTC. Encoded protein: CASNTGTGGYEQYF.

V usage is TRBV11-2 and J usage is TRBJ2-2, with TRBD2 matching over 12 bases. This CDR3 spans 16 amino acids. V shed 7 bases and J 2 bases; nucleotides not matched to a gene: 5. From germline, CDR1 is SGHAT and CDR2 FQNNGV. The CDR3 region is CASKTSGGVNTGELFF. DNA of the CDR3: TGTGCCAGCAAGACTAGCGGGGGAGTAAACACCGGGGAGCTGTTTTTT.

This chain joins TRBV7-9 and TRBJ2-7, with 8 bases aligning to TRBD2. The germline V gene encodes CDR1 SEHNR and CDR2 FQNEAQ (reference sequence). Trimming cost V 6 bases and J 3 bases; bases outside gene matches: 13. The CDR3 runs 16 residues. CDR3 in DNA: TGTGCCAGCAGACCTCGATCATCCGGGGGGGTCTACGAGCAGTACTTC. It is translated as CASRPRSSGGVYEQYF.

The chain joins TRBV27 to TRBJ2-7; TRBD1 agrees at 10 bases. This CDR3 spans 15 amino acids. V trimming: 1 base; J trimming: 4 bases; junction bases outside the gene matches: 4. CDR1 and CDR2 (germline): MNHEY, SMNVEV (reference sequence). The CDR3 sequence is CASSLLGQGVYEQYF. CDR3 DNA: TGTGCCAGCAGTTTATTAGGACAGGGGGTTTACGAGCAGTACTTC.

This clone came up once. The V call is TRBV19, the J call TRBJ1-6; the D is unclear. The germline V gene has CDR1 LNHDA and CDR2 SQIVND (reference sequence). V was pared by 2 bases and J by 8 bases, with 13 bases between. The CDR3 loop spans 15 amino acids. The CDR3, as DNA: TGTGCCAGTAGTATAACTAGCCCACGGGATTCACCCCTCCACTTT. This sequence encodes CASSITSPRDSPLHF. Complete variable domain (other parts from reference TRBV19 and TRBJ1-6): DGGITQSPKYLFRKEGQNVTLSCEQNLNHDAMYWYRQDPGQGLRLIYYSQIVNDFQKGDIAEGYSVSREKKESFPLTVTSAQKNPTAFYLCASSITSPRDSPLHFGNGTRLTVT.

The J gene is TRBJ2-7, the V gene TRBV5-1, with 8 bases identical to TRBD2. The CDR3 length is 17 residues. Germline-derived CDR1 and CDR2 are SGHRS and YFSETQ. Trimming took 0 bases from V and 5 from J; bases not matched to a gene: 13. The CDR3 coding sequence is TGCGCCAGCAGCTTGGCCGGTCTTTCGGGGGGGCTTCACGAGCAGTACTTC. Residues: CASSLAGLSGGLHEQYF.